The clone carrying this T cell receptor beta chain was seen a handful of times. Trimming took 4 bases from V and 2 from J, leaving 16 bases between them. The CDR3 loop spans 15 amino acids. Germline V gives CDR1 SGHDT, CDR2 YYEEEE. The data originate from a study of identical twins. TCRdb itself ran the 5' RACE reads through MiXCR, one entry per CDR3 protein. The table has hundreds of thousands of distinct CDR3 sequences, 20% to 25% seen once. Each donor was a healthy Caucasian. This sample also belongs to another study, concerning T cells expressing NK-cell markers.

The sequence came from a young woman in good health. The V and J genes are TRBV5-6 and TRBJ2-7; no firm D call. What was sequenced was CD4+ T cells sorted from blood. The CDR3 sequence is CASSPLRTLTYEQYF. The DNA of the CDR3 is TGTGCCAGCAGCCCGCTCCGGACGCTTACCTACGAGCAGTACTTC.